Listed here are 23 T cell receptor beta chains from one sample, sequenced in a study of shared clonotypes between healthy human individuals. Libraries were prepared by immunoSEQ multiplex PCR; TCRdb keeps only in-frame clonotypes and omits some of them. Here the sample spans roughly 2 million clones, roughly 95% being singletons. Sequencing input: naive CD4+ T cells sorted from blood. Specified subset: CD45RA+ positively selected. Source of these receptors: a man aged 18 to 30 in good health.

This CDR3 reads CASSAGVTYEQYF. The DNA for the CDR3 is TGTGCCAGCAGCGCCGGGGTAACCTACGAGCAGTACTTC. The V and J genes are TRBV7-2 and TRBJ2-7; D perhaps matches TRBD2 (5 bases). Per the germline V gene, CDR1 is SGHTA and CDR2 is FQGNSA. Trimming left V 5 bases short and J 2 bases short, with 10 bases between. This CDR3 comprises 13 residues.

The V and J genes are TRBV5-1 and TRBJ2-7; 8 bases are a match to TRBD2. There are 16 residues in the CDR3. Germline V gene lookup returns CDR1 SGHRS and CDR2 YFSETQ. V shed 4 bases, J shed 3 bases, and the junction held 12 bases outside the gene matches. The CDR3 DNA reads as TGCGCCAGCAGCGGAGTACCCCAGCGGGGGTTCTACGAGCAGTACTTC. Translation gives CASSGVPQRGFYEQYF.

The chain combines TRBV5-1 with TRBJ2-7; D uncertain. V lost 3 bases and J lost 3, with 13 bases in between. In germline, CDR1 is SGHRS, CDR2 YFSETQ. CDR3 length: 14 amino acids. The CDR3 reads CASSSGPGGYEQYF. The CDR3 DNA reads as TGCGCCAGCAGCTCGGGCCCCGGCGGCTACGAGCAGTACTTC.

V gene TRBV10-3 combines with J gene TRBJ1-1, with TRBD1 as a possible D gene (5 bases). This CDR3 has 13 residues. Trimming cost V 2 bases and J 3 bases, with 7 bases left between them. In germline, CDR1 is ENHRY, CDR2 SYGVKD. The CDR3 nucleotides are TGTGCCATCAGTGAGGGGGGATACACTGAAGCTTTCTTT. This sequence encodes CAISEGGYTEAFF.

With respect to this clone: Other DNA sequences from this sample encode an identical CDR3 as well. V and J are TRBV5-1 and TRBJ1-1; unclear D gene. V lost 0 bases and J 2 bases, leaving 8 bases between the germline ends. CDR3 length: 14 residues. CDR1 and CDR2 from the germline V gene are SGHRS and YFSETQ. The CDR3 spells CASSLDSGNTEAFF. The CDR3 DNA is TGCGCCAGCAGCTTGGACTCCGGCAACACTGAAGCTTTCTTT.

The chain couples TRBV2 to TRBJ1-3; no definite D call. CDR1 SNHLY and CDR2 FYNNEI come from the germline V gene. V was pared by 3 bases and J by 1 base, with 10 bases between. The CDR3 totals 15 residues. Here the CDR3 reads CASSDPVRSGNTIYF. CDR3 coding DNA: TGTGCCAGCAGTGACCCCGTGAGATCTGGAAACACCATATATTTT.

This clone showed up just once. This rearrangement joins TRBV4-2 to TRBJ2-2; 9 nucleotides match TRBD2. V was pared by 4 bases and J by 6 bases, with 9 bases of the junction left unmatched. The CDR3 is 16 residues long. Per the germline V gene, CDR1 is LGHNA and CDR2 is YNFKEQ. As DNA, the CDR3 is TGTGCCAGCAGCCTCAGACTAGCGGAGTACCCCGGGGAGCTGTTTTTT. It translates to CASSLRLAEYPGELFF.

This sequence joins TRBV10-3 and TRBJ1-1; D might be TRBD1 (5 bases). Germline loops: CDR1 ENHRY, CDR2 SYGVKD. The CDR3 runs to 14 residues. Trimming took 0 bases from V and 2 from J, leaving 7 bases between them. Here the CDR3 reads CAISESGTNTEAFF. The CDR3 DNA reads TGTGCCATCAGTGAGTCTGGGACTAACACTGAAGCTTTCTTT.

This chain links TRBV5-4 with TRBJ2-3; D possibly matches TRBD1 or TRBD2 (6 bases each). CDR3 size: 14 residues. V lost 3 bases and J 3 bases, leaving 11 bases between the germline ends. Germline values: CDR1 SGHNT, CDR2 YYREEE (reference sequence). The DNA of the CDR3 is TGTGCCAGCAGCTCCACAGGGAGGACAGATACGCAGTATTTT. Amino acid sequence: CASSSTGRTDTQYF.

The chain has TRBV7-3 and TRBJ1-1; 9 nucleotides match TRBD1. J was trimmed by 1 base and V by 5 bases; bases with no gene match: 8. The CDR3 has 16 residues. Germline V CDR1 and CDR2: SGHTA, FQGTGA. CDR3 bases: TGTGCCAGCAGCCTCTTCGGACAGGGGACGAACACTGAAGCTTTCTTT. The encoded protein is CASSLFGQGTNTEAFF.

Written as DNA, the CDR3 is TGTGCCAGTAATTTAAGGCAGGGGGCGCGGGATTCACCCCTCCACTTT. Translation gives CASNLRQGARDSPLHF. This chain uses TRBV19 with TRBJ1-6; 8 bases match TRBD1. The CDR3 has 16 amino acids. With V trimmed by 7 bases and J by 8 bases, 13 bases remained unmatched. Germline CDR1 is LNHDA and CDR2 is SQIVND (reference sequence).

The V call is TRBV25-1, the J call TRBJ1-2; TRBD1 is a possible D gene (5 bases). CDR3 length: 14 residues. The germline V and J ends were trimmed by 10 bases and 7 bases, with 22 bases remaining between them. Germline loops: CDR1 MGHDK, CDR2 SYGVNS. The CDR3 here is CATSPTDSLGGYTF. Here the CDR3 DNA reads TGTGCCACCTCTCCGACTGACAGCCTGGGTGGCTACACCTTC.

Only one count was recorded for this clone. The chain joins TRBV5-1 to TRBJ2-7; D perhaps matches TRBD2 (6 bases). The CDR3 consists of 15 residues. V was clipped by 0 bases and J by 3 bases, with 13 bases between them. Germline CDR1 and CDR2: SGHRS and YFSETQ. The CDR3 is CASSLVRAEGYEQYF. Written as DNA, the CDR3 is TGCGCCAGCAGCTTGGTAAGAGCGGAGGGCTACGAGCAGTACTTC.

The J gene is TRBJ1-2, the V gene TRBV10-3; D call uncertain. V was cut by 4 bases and J by 7 bases, with 13 bases left in between. CDR3 length equals 13 residues. Germline CDR1 is ENHRY and CDR2 is SYGVKD. CDR3 region: CAISAREEGGYTF. CDR3 nucleotides: TGTGCCATCAGTGCTAGAGAAGAAGGTGGCTACACCTTC.

There are a few counts of this clone. Written as DNA, the CDR3 is TGCGCCAGCAGCTTGGTCTCCGTCGGGGCCAACGTCCTGACTTTC. This gives the protein CASSLVSVGANVLTF. This chain connects TRBV5-1 to TRBJ2-6, with D unresolved. The V gene's germline CDR1 is SGHRS and CDR2 YFSETQ. Deletions cut 0 bases from V and 4 bases from J, with 8 bases between. This CDR3 region has 15 residues.

V gene TRBV19 combines with J gene TRBJ2-7; TRBD2 might be the D (6 bases). V lost 6 bases and J lost 4, with 19 bases in between. Germline V gene lookup returns CDR1 LNHDA and CDR2 SQIVND (reference sequence). The CDR3 spans 15 residues. The CDR3 region has the DNA TGTGCCAGTAGCCCGGGAGCAGGAGCGGGTTACGAGCAGTACTTC. Protein sequence: CASSPGAGAGYEQYF.

The CDR3 reads CASSLGTGSTTNEKLFF. The CDR3 DNA reads TGTGCCAGCAGCTTAGGGACAGGTTCTACAACTAATGAAAAACTGTTTTTT. This chain links TRBV5-6 with TRBJ1-4; 8 positions match TRBD1. Germline CDR1 reads SGHDT; CDR2 reads YYEEEE. The CDR3 consists of 17 residues. V shed 2 bases and J 0 bases; nucleotides not matched to a gene: 6.

V and J are TRBV28 and TRBJ2-7; the D gene could be TRBD1 or TRBD2 (6 bases each). The CDR3 consists of 12 residues. CDR1 and CDR2 (germline): MDHEN, SYDVKM. Here the CDR3 reads CGLPEGAYEQYF. Here the CDR3 DNA reads TGTGGCCTACCGGAGGGGGCCTACGAGCAGTACTTC.

V usage is TRBV27 and J usage is TRBJ2-2; D unresolved. CDR1 and CDR2 from the germline V gene are MNHEY and SMNVEV (reference sequence). The CDR3 totals 13 residues. Trimming took 4 bases from V and 4 from J, leaving 7 bases between them. The CDR3 protein is CASSWGSTGELFF. CDR3 sequence (DNA): TGTGCCAGCAGTTGGGGTAGCACCGGGGAGCTGTTTTTT.

The chain carries TRBV10-3 and TRBJ2-7; the D gene is possibly TRBD2 (6 bases). Germline loops: CDR1 ENHRY, CDR2 SYGVKD. Trimming shortened V by 4 bases and J by 1 base, and 11 bases separated the two germline ends. The CDR3 sequence is 14 residues long. CDR3 bases: TGTGCCATCAGTGGAGGGACTGGGTCCTACGAGCAGTACTTC. Amino acid sequence: CAISGGTGSYEQYF.

The chain recombines TRBV6-5 with TRBJ1-1; 9 bases are shared with TRBD1. The CDR3 spans 14 residues. Germline CDR1 MNHEY, CDR2 SVGAGI. The trim removed 5 bases at V and 5 bases at J, leaving 6 bases unmatched. CDR3 region: CASSKGQGKTEAFF. The CDR3 bases are TGTGCCAGCAGTAAGGGACAGGGTAAAACTGAAGCTTTCTTT.

J is TRBJ2-3 and V is TRBV6-5; D not resolved. CDR1 and CDR2 (germline): MNHEY, SVGAGI. This CDR3 contains 13 residues. V was clipped by 2 bases and J by 8 bases, with 11 bases between them. CDR3 in amino acids: CASSYLDSGTQYF. Written as DNA, the CDR3 is TGTGCCAGCAGTTACCTCGACTCGGGTACGCAGTATTTT.

This clone has only a few counts. V and J are TRBV5-4 and TRBJ2-7; 8 positions agree with TRBD1. The germline V gene has CDR1 SGHNT and CDR2 YYREEE (reference sequence). V shed 2 bases and J 4 bases; nucleotides not matched to a gene: 8. The CDR3 length is 15 residues. CDR3 nucleotide sequence: TGTGCCAGCAGCTTAGACAGGGGAGGATGGTACGAGCAGTACTTC. Protein: CASSLDRGGWYEQYF. Full variable domain (missing parts from reference TRBV5-4 and TRBJ2-7): ETGVTQSPTHLIKTRGQQVTLRCSSQSGHNTVSWYQQALGQGPQFIFQYYREEENGRGNFPPRFSGLQFPNYSSELNVNALELDDSALYLCASSLDRGGWYEQYFGPGTRLTVT.